The 16 T cell receptor beta chains in this list originate from one sample, sequenced in a study of blood T cell repertoires in COVID-19. Clones were sequenced by immunoSEQ multiplex PCR, and TCRdb holds only the in-frame ones, with some missing. The sample carries around 190,000 clones, 84% recorded once. Sequenced material: peripheral blood. The receptor set was obtained from a human donor in a cohort sampled during active COVID-19.

In the case of this clone: Possible read error: a much larger clone is one base away. The chain combines TRBV21-1 with TRBJ2-3; TRBD2, as called in the table, went unchecked against the DNA. TRBV21-1 is tagged as a pseudogene. The CDR3 has 15 residues. The CDR3 region has the DNA TGTGCCAGCAGCCCCGGGACTAGCGGCACAGATACGCAGTATTTT. Its protein is CASSPGTSGTDTQYF.

This clone came up once. Other DNA sequences within the sample encode an identical CDR3. This chain links TRBV30 with TRBJ1-5; tentative D call: TRBD1 (6 bases). Germline V CDR1 and CDR2: GTSNPN, SVGIG (reference sequence). Trimming took off 0 bases at V and 4 bases at J, with 10 bases between the two ends. The CDR3 totals 14 residues. The CDR3 DNA reads as TGTGCCTGGAGTGTACAAGGGGGAAATCAGCCCCAGCATTTT. It specifies CAWSVQGGNQPQHF.

This clone appeared once. The CDR3 region is CASSTPTSGIHEQYF. The CDR3 DNA follows: TGTGCCAGCAGCACCCCCACTAGCGGGATCCACGAGCAGTACTTC. The rearrangement links TRBV28 to TRBJ2-7, with 10 bases aligning to TRBD2. V lost 6 bases to trimming and J lost 5 bases; unmatched junction nucleotides: 10. From germline, CDR1 is MDHEN and CDR2 SYDVKM. The CDR3 sequence is 15 residues long.

This rearrangement joins TRBV5-1 to TRBJ2-1; 11 bases map to TRBD2. Per germline, CDR1 SGHRS and CDR2 YFSETQ. Trimming cost V 0 bases and J 8 bases; bases outside gene matches: 4. The CDR3 sequence is 15 residues long. In nucleotides, the CDR3 is TGCGCCAGCAGCTTGGTGACTAGCGGGATCCATGAGCAGTTCTTC. It codes for CASSLVTSGIHEQFF. The full variable domain, its missing parts supplied by reference TRBV5-1 and TRBJ2-1, is KAGVTQTPRYLIKTRGQQVTLSCSPISGHRSVSWYQQTPGQGLQFLFEYFSETQRNKGNFPGRFSGRQFSNSRSEMNVSTLELGDSALYLCASSLVTSGIHEQFFGPGTRLTVL.

The gene calls are TRBV19 and TRBJ2-6; the D gene is possibly TRBD2 (6 bases). CDR1 LNHDA and CDR2 SQIVND come from the germline V gene (reference sequence). This CDR3 comprises 13 residues. Between the trimmed V and J ends, which lost 10 bases and 3 bases, there was a span of 10 bases. The CDR3 is CATRDGGANVLTF. The CDR3 nucleotides read TGTGCCACGCGGGACGGTGGGGCCAACGTCCTGACTTTC.

This clone was counted at least ten times. At the DNA level, this CDR3 is encoded by other sequences in the same sample as well. This chain joins TRBV10-3 and TRBJ2-7, with a weak D call TRBD1 (8 bases). V was shortened by 2 bases and J by 4 bases, with 12 bases between the two germline ends. This CDR3 is 14 amino acids long. CDR1 and CDR2 from the germline V gene are ENHRY and SYGVKD. The CDR3 bases are TGTGCCATCAGTGAGGACAGGGGAGGGTACGAGCAGTACTTC. It specifies CAISEDRGGYEQYF.

This sequence joins TRBV12-3 or TRBV12-4 and TRBJ2-7; D call uncertain. CDR3 length equals 12 residues. Trimming removed 0 bases at V and 11 bases at J, with 11 bases between. CDR3 DNA: TGTGCCAGCAGTTTAGCAGCTGAGGTCAAGTACTTC. It is translated as CASSLAAEVKYF.

This clone was detected a few times. CDR3 DNA: TGTGGGCAGGGGGCTAACTATGGCTACACCTTC. It codes for CGQGANYGYTF. The chain employs TRBV19 and TRBJ1-2, with 7 positions matching TRBD1. CDR3 length: 11 residues. Looked up from germline, CDR1 is LNHDA and CDR2 is SQIVND (reference sequence).

The rearrangement links TRBV28 to TRBJ2-5, with 10 positions matching TRBD1. From germline, CDR1 is MDHEN and CDR2 SYDVKM. This CDR3 has 17 residues. The junction had 11 bases not matched to a gene; V was cut back by 3 bases and J by 4 bases. The CDR3 region is CASSFVRAGTGVETQYF. In nucleotides, the CDR3 is TGTGCCAGCAGTTTCGTTCGGGCCGGGACAGGGGTAGAGACCCAGTACTTC. Filled out from reference TRBV28 and TRBJ2-5, the complete variable domain reads DVKVTQSSRYLVKRTGEKVFLECVQDMDHENMFWYRQDPGLGLRLIYFSYDVKMKEKGDIPEGYSVSREKKERFSLILESASTNQTSMYLCASSFVRAGTGVETQYFGPGTRLLVL.

The genes are TRBV21-1 and TRBJ1-2. TRBV21-1 is a known pseudogene. The CDR3 consists of 14 residues. The CDR3 region has the DNA TGTGCCAGCAGCCGCCTTGGGACTATCTATGGCTACACCTTC. This translates into CASSRLGTIYGYTF.

The J gene is TRBJ1-1, the V gene TRBV7-2, with 8 bases lining up with TRBD1. The length of the CDR3 is 16 residues. V lost 5 bases and J lost 4; bases outside the gene matches: 12. Germline CDR1 reads SGHTA; CDR2 reads FQGNSA. CDR3 amino acids: CASSPDLRTGSTEAFF. The DNA of the CDR3 is TGTGCCAGCAGCCCCGACCTGAGGACAGGGTCCACTGAAGCTTTCTTT.

A single count supports this clone. The chain is built from TRBV28 and TRBJ2-3, with TRBD2 identical over 8 bases. CDR3 length: 20 amino acids. Trimming took 6 bases from V and 1 from J; bases not matched to a gene: 21. Germline V gene sequence: CDR1 MDHEN, CDR2 SYDVKM. The CDR3 protein is CASRGRMGSREAGGTDTQYF. CDR3 in DNA: TGTGCCAGCAGGGGACGTATGGGCTCGCGGGAGGCCGGTGGCACAGATACGCAGTATTTT.

The chain joins TRBV20-1 to TRBJ2-1, with TRBD2 as a possible D gene (6 bases). The CDR3 consists of 15 residues. Per the germline V gene, CDR1 is DFQATT and CDR2 is SNEGSKA (reference sequence). V lost 3 bases and J lost 6, with 18 bases in between. The CDR3 DNA sequence: TGCAGTGCTAGTGGCCGGGACTCCAACCCCAATGAGCAGTTCTTC. It codes for CSASGRDSNPNEQFF.

V is TRBV19 and J is TRBJ2-5, with 9 bases lining up with TRBD1. Germline V gives CDR1 LNHDA, CDR2 SQIVND (reference sequence). Germline trimming cut 2 bases from V and 1 base from J; bases unmatched to any gene: 5. The CDR3 consists of 16 residues. This CDR3 reads CASSIRGQGFQETQYF. CDR3 nucleotides: TGTGCCAGTAGTATAAGGGGACAGGGTTTCCAAGAGACCCAGTACTTC.

The gene calls are TRBV24-1 and TRBJ1-6; possibly TRBD1 for D (5 bases). Trimming took off 5 bases at V and 5 bases at J, with 12 bases between the two ends. The germline V gene has CDR1 KGHDR and CDR2 SFDVKD. This CDR3 spans 15 amino acids. The CDR3 is CATSGAGRNNSPLHF. DNA of the CDR3: TGTGCCACCAGTGGCGCGGGACGGAATAATTCACCCCTCCACTTT.

CDR3 sequence reads: CATSRETGGSYEQYF. The DNA for the CDR3 is TGTGCCACCAGCAGAGAGACGGGGGGTTCCTACGAGCAGTACTTC. V is TRBV15 and J is TRBJ2-7; 7 bases agree with TRBD2. With V trimmed by 0 bases and J by 1 base, 3 bases remained unmatched. The CDR3 sequence is 15 residues long. Germline loops: CDR1 LNHNV, CDR2 YYDKDF (reference sequence).